Listed below are T cell receptor beta chains from one sample, sequenced in a study of T cells in Graves' hyperthyroidism and ophthalmopathy. TCRdb analysed the multiplex PCR reads with MiXCR anew, one entry per CDR3 protein. The sample has a few hundred thousand distinct CDR3 sequences, 16% seen once. The sequenced material came from blood. These TCRs come from a woman in her 40s with Graves' ophthalmopathy. The conserved cysteine and the conserved F or W are not part of the CDR3 here.

v_call cdr3_aa
TRBV12-3/TRBV12-4 ASTEGYRGEQY
TRBV24-1 ATSDLRATGELF
TRBV20-1 SATPALTLGAF
TRBV28 ASNRRGQGRGYT
TRBV3-1 ASSQDLNNYNEQF
TRBV2 AGSRPGQGYEQY
TRBV6-1 ASSRTGQLYEQY
TRBV11-2 ASSYSGPGRVNIQY
TRBV4-1 ASSQNSGYGSDTQY
TRBV20-1 SARRTGSNSPLH